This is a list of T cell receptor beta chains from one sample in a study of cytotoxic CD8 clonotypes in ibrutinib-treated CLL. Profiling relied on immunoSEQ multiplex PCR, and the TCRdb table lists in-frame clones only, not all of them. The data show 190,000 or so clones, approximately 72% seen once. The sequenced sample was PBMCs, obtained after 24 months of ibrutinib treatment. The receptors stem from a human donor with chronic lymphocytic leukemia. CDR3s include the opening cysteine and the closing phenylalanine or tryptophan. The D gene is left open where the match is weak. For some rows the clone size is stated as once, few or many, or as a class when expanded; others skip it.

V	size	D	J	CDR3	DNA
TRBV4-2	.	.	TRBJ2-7	CASSQRKSGYEQYF	TGTGCCAGCAGCCAAAGGAAGTCCGGCTACGAGCAGTACTTC
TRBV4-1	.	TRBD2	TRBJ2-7	CASSHTILAAYEQYF	TGCGCCAGCAGCCACACGATACTAGCGGCTTACGAGCAGTACTTC
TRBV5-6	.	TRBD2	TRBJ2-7	CASSFSLAGAHEQYF	TGTGCCAGCAGCTTTTCTTTGGCGGGAGCCCACGAGCAGTACTTC
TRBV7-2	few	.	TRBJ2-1	CASSLAGGEGVF	TGTGCCAGCAGCTTAGCCGGGGGCGAGGGCGTCTTC
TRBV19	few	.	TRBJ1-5	CASSMRSSLQPQHF	TGTGCCAGTAGTATGCGGAGTTCACTTCAGCCCCAGCATTTT
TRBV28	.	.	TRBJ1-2	CASSLLARTRWDGYTF	TGTGCCAGCAGTTTGCTCGCTAGGACACGATGGGATGGCTACACCTTC
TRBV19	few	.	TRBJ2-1	CASSSSRYEQFF	TGTGCCAGTAGTTCGTCCAGATATGAGCAGTTCTTC
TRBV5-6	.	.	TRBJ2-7	CASSLERSEQYF	TGTGCCAGCAGCTTGGAGAGGTCGGAGCAGTACTTC
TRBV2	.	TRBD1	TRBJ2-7	CASAKFGQGSYEQYF	TGTGCCAGCGCAAAGTTCGGACAGGGTAGCTACGAGCAGTACTTC
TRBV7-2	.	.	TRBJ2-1	CASSRRRHEQFF	TGTGCCAGCAGCCGACGCCGTCATGAGCAGTTCTTC
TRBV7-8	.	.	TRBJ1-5	CASSPPAGQPQHF	TGTGCCAGCAGCCCTCCCGCGGGTCAGCCCCAGCATTTT
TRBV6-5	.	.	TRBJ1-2	CASSYDRNYGYTF	TGTGCCAGCAGTTACGACAGAAACTATGGCTACACCTTC
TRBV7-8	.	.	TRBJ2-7	CASSFIGSAYEQYF	TGTGCCAGCAGCTTCATCGGGAGTGCCTACGAGCAGTACTTC
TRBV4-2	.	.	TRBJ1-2	CASSQNRAGYTF	TGTGCCAGCAGCCAGAACAGGGCTGGCTACACCTTC
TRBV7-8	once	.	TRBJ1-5	CASSLEGAIAGPGQPQHF	TGTGCCAGCAGCTTAGAGGGCGCGATCGCTGGGCCAGGGCAGCCCCAGCATTTT
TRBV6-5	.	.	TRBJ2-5	CASSYPDSPQETQYF	TGTGCCAGCAGTTACCCGGACAGTCCCCAAGAGACCCAGTACTTC
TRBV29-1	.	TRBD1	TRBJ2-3	CSVGTGDYTDTQYF	TGCAGCGTGGGGACAGGGGATTACACAGATACGCAGTATTTT
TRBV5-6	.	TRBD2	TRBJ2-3	CASRGTSGRLDTQYF	TGTGCCAGCAGGGGGACTAGCGGGAGGTTGGATACGCAGTATTTT
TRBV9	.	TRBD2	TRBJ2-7	CASSIGTSGSSYEQYF	TGTGCCAGCAGCATCGGGACTAGCGGGAGTTCCTACGAGCAGTACTTC
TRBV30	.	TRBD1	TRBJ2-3	CAWSIGYTGVPDTQYF	TGTGCCTGGAGTATCGGATATACAGGGGTACCAGATACGCAGTATTTT
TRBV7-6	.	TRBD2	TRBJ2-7	CASSESRASGTGEQYF	TGTGCCAGCAGCGAAAGTAGGGCTAGCGGGACTGGAGAGCAGTACTTC
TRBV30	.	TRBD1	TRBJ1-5	CAWSLTGGRQPQHF	TGTGCCTGGAGCCTGACAGGGGGCCGGCAGCCCCAGCATTTT
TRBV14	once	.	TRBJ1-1	CASSQVIPGPNTEAFF	TGTGCCAGCAGCCAAGTCATCCCAGGGCCGAACACTGAAGCTTTCTTT
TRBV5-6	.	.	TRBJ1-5	CASSLGGKYSNQPQHF	TGTGCCAGCAGCTTGGGCGGGAAATATAGCAATCAGCCCCAGCATTTT
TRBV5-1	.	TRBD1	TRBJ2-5	CASSSPGQPDQETQYF	TGCGCCAGCAGCTCACCGGGACAGCCCGATCAAGAGACCCAGTACTTC
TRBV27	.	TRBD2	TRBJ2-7	CASTTGGRVEQYF	TGTGCCAGCACTACGGGAGGGCGAGTCGAGCAGTACTTC
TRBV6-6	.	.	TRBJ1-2	CASSYSHGYTF	TGTGCCAGCAGTTACTCACATGGCTACACCTTC
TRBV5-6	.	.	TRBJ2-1	CASSLGTTNEQFF	TGTGCCAGCAGCTTGGGGACTACTAATGAGCAGTTCTTC
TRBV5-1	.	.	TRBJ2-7	CASSLGLAVSSYEQYF	TGCGCCAGCAGCTTGGGATTAGCGGTAAGCTCCTACGAGCAGTACTTC
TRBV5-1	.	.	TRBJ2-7	CASTWGGPPAYEQYF	TGCGCCAGCACATGGGGGGGGCCTCCCGCCTACGAGCAGTACTTC
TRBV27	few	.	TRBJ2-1	CASSSGTDTYNEQFF	TGTGCCAGCAGTTCCGGGACGGATACCTACAATGAGCAGTTCTTC
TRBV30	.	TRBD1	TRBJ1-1	CARQGGTEAFF	TGTGCCCGACAGGGAGGTACTGAAGCTTTCTTT
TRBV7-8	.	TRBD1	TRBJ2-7	CASSLAGGTGYEQYF	TGTGCCAGCAGCTTAGCTGGGGGGACAGGCTACGAGCAGTACTTC
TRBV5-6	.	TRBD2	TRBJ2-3	CASSLVGSGSRLADTQYF	TGTGCCAGCAGCTTGGTGGGTAGCGGGAGTCGTTTAGCAGATACGCAGTATTTT
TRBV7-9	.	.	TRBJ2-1	CASSLQLPDNEQFF	TGTGCCAGCAGCTTACAATTGCCTGACAATGAGCAGTTCTTC
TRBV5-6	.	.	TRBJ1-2	CASSLGGTSYGYTF	TGTGCCAGCAGCTTGGGTGGGACAAGCTATGGCTACACCTTC
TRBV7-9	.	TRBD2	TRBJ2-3	CASSSRTSGSPDTQYF	TGTGCCAGCAGCTCGAGGACTAGCGGGAGCCCAGATACGCAGTATTTT
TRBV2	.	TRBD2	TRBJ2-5	CASRNTFRTSGRVAPETQYF	TGTGCCAGCAGGAACACCTTTCGGACTAGCGGGAGGGTTGCACCGGAGACCCAGTACTTC
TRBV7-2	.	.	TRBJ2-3	CASSLESGTDTQYF	TGTGCCAGCAGCTTAGAAAGCGGGACAGATACGCAGTATTTT
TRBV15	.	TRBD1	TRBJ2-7	CATSRASGQGFFEQYF	TGTGCCACCAGCAGAGCCTCCGGACAGGGCTTTTTCGAGCAGTACTTC
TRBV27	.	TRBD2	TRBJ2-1	CASSGLAGIGEQFF	TGTGCCAGCAGTGGACTAGCGGGAATTGGTGAGCAGTTCTTC
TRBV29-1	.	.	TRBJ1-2	CSVVGRTLYGYTF	TGCAGCGTTGTGGGCCGAACCCTCTATGGCTACACCTTC
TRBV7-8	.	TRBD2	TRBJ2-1	CASSPPLAGVRHEQFF	TGTGCCAGCTCCCCCCCACTAGCGGGAGTGCGACATGAGCAGTTCTTC
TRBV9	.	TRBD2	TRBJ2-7	CASSPGLAGGPIVYEQYF	TGTGCCAGCAGCCCAGGACTAGCGGGAGGGCCAATAGTATACGAGCAGTACTTC
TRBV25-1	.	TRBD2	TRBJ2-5	CASSEGVSGSSQETQYF	TGTGCCAGCAGTGAAGGGGTTAGCGGGAGTTCCCAAGAGACCCAGTACTTC
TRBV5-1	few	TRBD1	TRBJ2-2	CASSRGQSDTGELFF	TGCGCCAGCAGCAGGGGACAGTCGGACACCGGGGAGCTGTTTTTT
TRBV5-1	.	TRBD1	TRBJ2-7	CASSLTTGSHEQYF	TGCGCCAGCAGCTTGACGACAGGGTCCCACGAGCAGTACTTC